In its sample, the clone carrying this T cell receptor (beta chain) was seen a few times. V lost 4 bases, J lost 5 bases, and 6 bases stayed unmatched. CDR1 and CDR2 (germline): LNHNV, YYDKDF (reference sequence). This CDR3 has 14 amino acids. The sample is drawn from a study of response to subunit inactivated influenza vaccine. TCRdb processed the RT-PCR reads anew with MiXCR; each CDR3 protein has one entry. The sample gives some 520,000 distinct CDR3 sequences, about 17% of which show up once; approximately 3% is in the top ten. V usage is TRBV15 and J usage is TRBJ2-5; the match to TRBD1 covers 8 bases. This clonotype was sampled from a man aged 50-75 years who received an inactivated influenza vaccine. The sequencing here drew on CD4+ T cells sorted from PBMCs, taken less than 30 months after vaccination. The CDR3 spells CATSTQGARETQYF. DNA of the CDR3: TGTGCCACCAGCACCCAGGGGGCCCGGGAGACCCAGTACTTC.